This entry concerns a single T cell receptor (beta chain). The germline gene is not matched at one end of the junction; a read error may be the cause. The data originate from a study of blood T cell repertoires in COVID-19. As for the study in general: Nucleic acid was either cDNA or gDNA, and it came from T cells, B-cell-depleted T cells, or PBMCs.

This table comes from immunoSEQ multiplex PCR, and its TCRdb copy is limited to in-frame clones, with some not included. The table includes 50,000 to 75,000 clones, 85% to 90% detected once. Material: peripheral blood. The receptor was isolated from a man aged 55 to 70 with acute or convalescent COVID-19.

The CDR3 protein is CATSLDGISGANVLTF. CDR3 in DNA: TGTGCCACCAGTTTGGACGGGATCTCTGGGGCCAACGTCCTGACTTTC. The rearrangement joins TRBV10-3 to TRBJ2-6; tentatively, D is TRBD2 (5 bases). Per the germline V gene, CDR1 is ENHRY and CDR2 is SYGVKD. CDR3 length: 16 residues.